The 5 T cell receptor beta chains listed next were all sequenced from one sample in a study of a mutant IDH1 vaccine in newly diagnosed glioma. Profiling relied on immunoSEQ multiplex PCR, and the TCRdb table lists in-frame clones only, not all of them. The sample includes roughly 30,000 clones, over 65% of them seen just once. Their antigens remain unidentified. Time point in this sample: week 35, safety follow-up. Vaccination used 300 ug of mutant IDH1 20-mer peptide per dose, with topical imiquimod. Source: PBMCs, taken from a glioma patient whose treatment included an IDH1 peptide vaccine. Every receptor here comes from a man younger than 40 with glioma.

This clone was seen only once. The J gene is TRBJ2-3, the V gene TRBV5-1; 13 bases are a match to TRBD2. CDR3 length: 17 amino acids. After removal of 3 bases from V and 2 bases from J, the junction contained 6 bases not matched to a gene. Germline CDR1 is SGHRS and CDR2 is YFSETQ. CDR3 nucleotide sequence: TGCGCCAGCAGCTCCAGGACTAGCGGGGGCCCCACAGATACGCAGTATTTT. This codes for CASSSRTSGGPTDTQYF.

The chain carries TRBV30 and TRBJ2-6; a weak D match, TRBD1 (6 bases). The CDR3 is 13 residues long. V was trimmed by 8 bases and J by 2 bases, leaving 10 bases between them. The germline V gene has CDR1 GTSNPN and CDR2 SVGIG (reference sequence). The CDR3 here is CAGTGTGANVLTF. CDR3 nucleotide sequence: TGTGCCGGAACAGGGACTGGGGCCAACGTCCTGACTTTC.

V and J are TRBV19 and TRBJ2-2, with D perhaps matching TRBD1 (6 bases). CDR1 LNHDA and CDR2 SQIVND come from the germline V gene (reference sequence). Trimming took 3 bases from V and 7 from J, leaving 12 bases between them. The CDR3 is 14 residues long. The CDR3 DNA reads as TGTGCCAGTAGTATCCCACAGGGTTTCGGGGAGCTGTTTTTT. Its protein is CASSIPQGFGELFF.

The chain uses TRBV4-1 and TRBJ2-7; D may be TRBD2 (6 bases). V was shortened by 3 bases and J by 2 bases, with 11 bases between the two germline ends. The CDR3 runs to 14 residues. Germline V gene lookup returns CDR1 MGHRA and CDR2 YSYEKL. The CDR3, as DNA: TGCGCCAGCAGCCATGCGGGGACCGCCTACGAGCAGTACTTC. Amino acid sequence: CASSHAGTAYEQYF.

The chain joins TRBV6-1 to TRBJ2-5, with D hard to call. The CDR3 spans 14 residues. CDR1 is MNHNS, CDR2 SASEGT, per germline. V gave up 1 base and J gave up 1 base, with 7 bases separating them. The CDR3 nucleotides read TGTGCCAGCAGTGAAGGTGGGTTCCAAGAGACCCAGTACTTC. As protein: CASSEGGFQETQYF.